This TCR beta chain was profiled in a study of Ad26.COV2.S vaccination and SARS-CoV-2 variants. Profiling relied on immunoSEQ multiplex PCR, and the TCRdb table lists in-frame clones only, not all of them. The table shows 350,000 to 400,000 clones, with about 91% occurring only once. Trimming left V 5 bases short and J 0 bases short, with 13 bases between. The CDR3 sequence is 15 residues long. CDR1 MDHEN and CDR2 SYDVKM come from the germline V gene. Study observations and caveats: After vaccination, substantial breadth of spike-specific CD8+ and CD4+ responses was reported.

On this clone itself: Its matching antigen is unknown. The sample has other DNA sequences that encode this CDR3 too.

Treatment noted: roughly 18 received Ad26.COV2.S at low or high dose, single or two shots; about five received placebo; per-sample allocation not given. Samples came from day 63 after the first vaccine or placebo injection. This TCR derives from a person aged 18 to 65 who received the Ad26.COV2.S COVID-19 vaccine or a placebo. The chain recombines TRBV28 with TRBJ1-1; perhaps TRBD1 as D (6 bases). This specimen consisted of peripheral blood, obtained in a trial of Ad26.COV2.S vaccine versus placebo. CDR3: CASSPPTGVNTEAFF. CDR3 sequence (DNA): TGTGCCAGCAGTCCCCCGACAGGAGTGAACACTGAAGCTTTCTTT.